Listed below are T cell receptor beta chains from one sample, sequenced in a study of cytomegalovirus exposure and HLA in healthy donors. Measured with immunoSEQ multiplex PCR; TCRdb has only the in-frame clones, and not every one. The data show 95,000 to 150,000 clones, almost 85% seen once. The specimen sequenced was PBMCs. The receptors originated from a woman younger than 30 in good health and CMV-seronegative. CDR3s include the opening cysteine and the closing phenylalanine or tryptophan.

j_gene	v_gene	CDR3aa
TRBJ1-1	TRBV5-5	CASSFSEGTSWSGGAFF
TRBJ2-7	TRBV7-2	CASSPDRRSYEQYF
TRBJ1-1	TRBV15	CATSRWGDSEAFF
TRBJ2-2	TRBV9	CASSVLEGGLFPGELFF
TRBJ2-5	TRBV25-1	CASSKDRKETQYF
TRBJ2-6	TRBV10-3	CAIRSADLSGANGLTF
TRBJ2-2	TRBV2	CASSTQGARTGELFF
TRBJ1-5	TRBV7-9	CASSSGHRKLRSNQPQHF
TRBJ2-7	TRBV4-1	CASSRSPGSTGYEQYF
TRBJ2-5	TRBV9	CASSVDSQETQYF
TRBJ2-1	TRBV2	CASNGRRHLNEQFF
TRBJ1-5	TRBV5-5	CASSFGQIGNQPQHF
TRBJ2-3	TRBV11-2	CASSLADRGGTDTQYF
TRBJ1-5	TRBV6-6	CASSWRQGPSDQPQHF
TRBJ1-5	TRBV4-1	CASSQGQGPTNQPQHF
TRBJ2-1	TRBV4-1	CASSPGLAGVDYNEQFF
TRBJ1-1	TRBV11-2	CASSLEGVMNTEAFF
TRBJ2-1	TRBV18	CASSLDYEQFF
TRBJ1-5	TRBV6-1	CASSPIDRGNQPQHF
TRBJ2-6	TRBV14	CASSPLTGFTSGANVLTF
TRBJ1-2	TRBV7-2	CASLREYYGYTF
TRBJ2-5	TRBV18	CASSPVSGGTETQYF
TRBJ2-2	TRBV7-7	CASSPFGAGGGELFF
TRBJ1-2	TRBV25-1	CASSEGTGFANYGYTF
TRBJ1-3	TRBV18	CASSPVGSSGNTIYF
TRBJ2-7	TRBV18	CASSPPVRGPEQYF
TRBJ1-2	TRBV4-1	CASSLLGGANGYTF
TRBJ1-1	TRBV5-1	CASSLAGGQGGEAFF
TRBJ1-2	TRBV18	CASSPDRDYGYTF
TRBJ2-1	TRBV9	CASSAQEGLAVYNEQFF
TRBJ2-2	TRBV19	CASSIWGGTNIRELFF
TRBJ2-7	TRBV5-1	CASSSGTSYEQYF
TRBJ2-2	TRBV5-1	CASSLEADTGELFF
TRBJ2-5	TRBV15	CATGFSGAGETQYF
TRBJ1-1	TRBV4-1	CASSQARGGAAFTTEAFF
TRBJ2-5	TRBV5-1	CASRQAQRASYQETQYF
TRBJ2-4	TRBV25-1	CASSGGAGNSQYF
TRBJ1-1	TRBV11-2	CASSSPSQGDEAFF
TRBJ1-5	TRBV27	CASSLWGGLSNQPQHF
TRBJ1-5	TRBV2	CASSGTVPQPQHF
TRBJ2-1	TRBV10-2	CASMPSGSYNEQFF
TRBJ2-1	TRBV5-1	CASSFNSGPNNEQFF
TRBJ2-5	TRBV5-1	CASSLAPGGAETQYF
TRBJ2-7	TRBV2	CASSEAIAGSLYEQYF